This paragraph covers one TCR beta chain sequence. Its target is not known. Germline CDR1 and CDR2: SGHRS and YFSETQ. The V end lost 2 bases, the J end lost 2 bases, and 16 bases lay between the germline ends. The CDR3 is made up of 16 amino acids. The data were obtained in a study of T cells in tumors after PD-1 blockade. Across the study: A subset received ongoing vismodegib 150 mg daily alongside anti-PD-1 therapy.

Sequenced by immunoSEQ multiplex PCR; TCRdb stores in-frame clones only, minus some. The sample records tens of thousands of clones, under 85% being singletons. Study-wide results and caveats: Some novel exhausted tumor clones appeared in pre-treatment blood, suggesting peripheral recruitment.

The chain recombines TRBV5-1 with TRBJ2-5; D possibly corresponds to TRBD2 (7 bases). The sequence derives from a human donor with advanced basal cell or squamous cell carcinoma (not recorded which). The source material was PBMCs, sampled before anti-PD-1 therapy. The CDR3 loop is CASSFDAGAGQETQYF. In DNA form, the CDR3 reads TGCGCCAGCAGCTTTGATGCGGGGGCCGGGCAAGAGACCCAGTACTTC.